Shown below are 5 T cell receptor beta chains from a single sample sequenced in a study of cytomegalovirus exposure and HLA in healthy donors. PCR primers comprised 60 Vbeta and 13 Jbeta primers. Profiling relied on immunoSEQ multiplex PCR, and the TCRdb table lists in-frame clones only, not all of them. This sample yields about 55,000 clones, of which roughly 60% are seen a single time; about 11% belongs to the top ten. Input material: PBMCs. The receptors derive from a human donor in good health.

The V and J genes are TRBV21-1 and TRBJ1-2; TRBD1 is the table's D call, not checked against the DNA. TRBV21-1 is reported as a pseudogene. This CDR3 comprises 14 residues. CDR3 sequence (DNA): TGTGCCAGCACCCCGGGACAGGCATGCTATGGCTACACCTTC. It yields the protein CASTPGQACYGYTF.

To note about this clone: This sample also contains other DNA sequences that code for the same CDR3. The chain has TRBV6-5 and TRBJ1-1; D is unclear. Germline values: CDR1 MNHEY, CDR2 SVGAGI. The CDR3 is 14 residues long. V lost 2 bases and J 1 base, leaving 8 bases between the germline ends. The CDR3 sequence is CASSYGRRNTEAFF. CDR3 coding DNA: TGTGCCAGCAGTTACGGGCGTAGGAACACTGAAGCTTTCTTT.

V gene TRBV7-6 combines with J gene TRBJ2-3; the D gene is possibly TRBD2 (6 bases). Trimming cost V 5 bases and J 0 bases, with 12 bases left between them. The CDR3 length is 15 residues. Germline-derived CDR1 and CDR2 are SGHVS and FNYEAQ. The CDR3 loop reads CASSHTGTSTDTQYF. CDR3 sequence (DNA): TGTGCCAGCAGCCACACCGGGACTAGCACAGATACGCAGTATTTT.

The V gene is TRBV27, the J gene TRBJ1-4; the D gene is possibly TRBD1 (6 bases). Germline loops: CDR1 MNHEY, CDR2 SMNVEV (reference sequence). The CDR3 runs to 17 residues. Deletions cut 6 bases from V and 7 bases from J, with 24 bases between. CDR3: CASSLWASGQGIEKLFF. The CDR3 nucleotides are TGTGCCAGCAGCCTCTGGGCATCGGGACAAGGAATTGAAAAACTGTTTTTT. Filled out from reference TRBV27 and TRBJ1-4, the complete variable domain reads EAQVTQNPRYLITVTGKKLTVTCSQNMNHEYMSWYRQDPGLGLRQIYYSMNVEVTDKGDVPEGYKVSRKEKRNFPLILESPSPNQTSLYFCASSLWASGQGIEKLFFGSGTQLSVL.

This chain links TRBV19 with TRBJ2-7; D remains unclear. V was clipped by 3 bases and J by 1 base, with 10 bases between them. Germline loops: CDR1 LNHDA, CDR2 SQIVND (reference sequence). This CDR3 contains 14 residues. CDR3 DNA: TGTGCCAGTAGTATCGGTGCCTCGTCCTACGAGCAGTACTTC. This translates into CASSIGASSYEQYF.